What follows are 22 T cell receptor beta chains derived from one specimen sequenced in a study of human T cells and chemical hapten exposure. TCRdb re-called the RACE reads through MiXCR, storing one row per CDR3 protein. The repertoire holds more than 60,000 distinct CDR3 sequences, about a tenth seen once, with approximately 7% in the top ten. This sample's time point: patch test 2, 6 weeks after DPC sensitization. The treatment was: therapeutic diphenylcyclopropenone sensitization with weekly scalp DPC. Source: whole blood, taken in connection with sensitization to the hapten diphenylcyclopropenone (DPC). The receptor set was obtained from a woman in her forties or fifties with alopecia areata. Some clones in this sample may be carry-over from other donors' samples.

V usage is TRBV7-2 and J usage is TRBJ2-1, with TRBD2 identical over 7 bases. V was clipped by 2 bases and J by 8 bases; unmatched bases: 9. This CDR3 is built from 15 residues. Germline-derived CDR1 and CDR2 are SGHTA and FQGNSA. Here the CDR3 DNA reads TGTGCCAGCAGCTTATTTCTTGTTGCGGGGGATGAGCAGTTCTTC. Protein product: CASSLFLVAGDEQFF.

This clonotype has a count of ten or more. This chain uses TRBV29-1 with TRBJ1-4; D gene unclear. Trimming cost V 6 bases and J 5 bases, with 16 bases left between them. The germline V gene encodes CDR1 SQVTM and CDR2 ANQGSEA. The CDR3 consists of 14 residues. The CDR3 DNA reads TGCAGCGTCCGTAGACTTCACCCCAATGAAAAACTGTTTTTT. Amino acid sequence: CSVRRLHPNEKLFF.

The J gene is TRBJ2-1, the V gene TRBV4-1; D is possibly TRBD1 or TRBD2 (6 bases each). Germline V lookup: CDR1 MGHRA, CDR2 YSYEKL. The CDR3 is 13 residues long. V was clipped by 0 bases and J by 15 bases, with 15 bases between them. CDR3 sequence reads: CASSQDATSRGFF. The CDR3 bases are TGCGCCAGCAGCCAAGATGCAACTAGCAGGGGGTTCTTC.

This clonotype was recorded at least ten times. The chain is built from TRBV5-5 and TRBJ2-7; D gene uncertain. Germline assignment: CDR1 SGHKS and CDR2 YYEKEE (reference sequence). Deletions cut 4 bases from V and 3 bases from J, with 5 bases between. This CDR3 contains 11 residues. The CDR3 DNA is TGTGCCAGCAGCGTTGACTACGAGCAGTACTTC. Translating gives CASSVDYEQYF. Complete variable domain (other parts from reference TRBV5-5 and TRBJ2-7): DAGVTQSPTHLIKTRGQQVTLRCSPISGHKSVSWYQQVLGQGPQFIFQYYEKEERGRGNFPDRFSARQFPNYSSELNVNALLLGDSALYLCASSVDYEQYFGPGTRLTVT.

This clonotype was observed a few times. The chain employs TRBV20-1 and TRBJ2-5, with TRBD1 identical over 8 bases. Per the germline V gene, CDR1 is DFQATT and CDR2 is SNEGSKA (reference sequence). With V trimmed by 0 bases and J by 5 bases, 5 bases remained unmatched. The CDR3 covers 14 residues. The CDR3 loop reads CSARDGQGGETQYF. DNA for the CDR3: TGCAGTGCTAGAGATGGACAGGGTGGGGAGACCCAGTACTTC.

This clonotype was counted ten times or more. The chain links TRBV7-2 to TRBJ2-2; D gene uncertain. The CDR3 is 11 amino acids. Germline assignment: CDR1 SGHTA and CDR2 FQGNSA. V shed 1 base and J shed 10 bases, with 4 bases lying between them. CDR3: CASSLVEELFF. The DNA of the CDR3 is TGTGCCAGCAGCTTAGTCGAGGAGCTGTTTTTT.

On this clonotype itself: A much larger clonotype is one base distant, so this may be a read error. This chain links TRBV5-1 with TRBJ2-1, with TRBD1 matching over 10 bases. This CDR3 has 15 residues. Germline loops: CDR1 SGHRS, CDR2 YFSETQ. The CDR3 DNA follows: TGCGCCAGCAGCTTGGCGGGACAGGGGACGGATGAGCAGATCTTC. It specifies CASSLAGQGTDEQIF. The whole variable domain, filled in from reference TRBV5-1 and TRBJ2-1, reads KAGVTQTPRYLIKTRGQQVTLSCSPISGHRSVSWYQQTPGQGLQFLFEYFSETQRNKGNFPGRFSGRQFSNSRSEMNVSTLELGDSALYLCASSLAGQGTDEQIFGPGTRLTVL.

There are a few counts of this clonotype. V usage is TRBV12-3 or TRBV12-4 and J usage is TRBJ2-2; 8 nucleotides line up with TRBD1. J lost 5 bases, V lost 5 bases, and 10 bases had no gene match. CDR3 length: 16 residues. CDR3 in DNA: TGTGCCAGCAGTGTCACAGGGGGGAGTTGGACCGGGGAGCTGTTTTTT. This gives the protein CASSVTGGSWTGELFF.

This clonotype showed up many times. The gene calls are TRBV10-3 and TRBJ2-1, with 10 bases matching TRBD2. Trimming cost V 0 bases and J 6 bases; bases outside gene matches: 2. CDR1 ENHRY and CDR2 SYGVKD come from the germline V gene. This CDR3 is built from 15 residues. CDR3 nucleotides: TGTGCCATCAGTGAGTCGGGACTAGCGCCCAATGAGCAGTTCTTC. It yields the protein CAISESGLAPNEQFF.

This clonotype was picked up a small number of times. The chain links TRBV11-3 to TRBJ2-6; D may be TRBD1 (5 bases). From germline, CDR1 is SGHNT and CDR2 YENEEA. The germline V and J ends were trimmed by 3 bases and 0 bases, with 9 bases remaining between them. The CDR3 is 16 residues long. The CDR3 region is CASSLADSSGANVLTF. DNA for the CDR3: TGTGCCAGCAGCTTGGCCGACAGCTCTGGGGCCAACGTCCTGACTTTC. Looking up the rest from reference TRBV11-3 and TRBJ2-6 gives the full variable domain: EAGVVQSPRYKIIEKKQPVAFWCNPISGHNTLYWYLQNLGQGPELLIRYENEEAVDDSQLPKDRFSAERLKGVDSTLKIQPAELGDSAVYLCASSLADSSGANVLTFGAGSRLTVL.

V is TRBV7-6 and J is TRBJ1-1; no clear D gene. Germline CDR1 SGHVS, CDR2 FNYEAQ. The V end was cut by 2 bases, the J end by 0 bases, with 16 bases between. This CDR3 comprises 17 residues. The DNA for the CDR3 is TGTGCCAGCAGCTTATTTGGTTGGAGTCGGGTGAACACTGAAGCTTTCTTT. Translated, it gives CASSLFGWSRVNTEAFF.

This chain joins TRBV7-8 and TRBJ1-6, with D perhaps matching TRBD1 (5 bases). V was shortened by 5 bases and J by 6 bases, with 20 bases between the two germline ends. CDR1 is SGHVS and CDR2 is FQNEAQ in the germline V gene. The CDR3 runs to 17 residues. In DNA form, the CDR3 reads TGTGCCAGCAGCCCTGACAGAGCGCGGCGTGTTAATTCACCCCTCCACTTT. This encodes CASSPDRARRVNSPLHF.

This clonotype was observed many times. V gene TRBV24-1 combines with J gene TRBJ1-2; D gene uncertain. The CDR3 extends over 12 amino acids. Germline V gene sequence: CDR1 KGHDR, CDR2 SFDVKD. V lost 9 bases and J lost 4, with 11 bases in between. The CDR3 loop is CATRRLGYGYTF. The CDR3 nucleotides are TGTGCCACCCGTCGCCTAGGCTATGGCTACACCTTC.

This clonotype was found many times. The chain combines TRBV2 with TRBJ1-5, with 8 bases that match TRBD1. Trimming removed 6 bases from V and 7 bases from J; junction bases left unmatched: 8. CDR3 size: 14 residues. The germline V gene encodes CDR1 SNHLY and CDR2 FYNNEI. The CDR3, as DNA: TGTGCCAGCAGCACCCGGGACAGGCTCCAGCCCCAGCATTTT. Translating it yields CASSTRDRLQPQHF.

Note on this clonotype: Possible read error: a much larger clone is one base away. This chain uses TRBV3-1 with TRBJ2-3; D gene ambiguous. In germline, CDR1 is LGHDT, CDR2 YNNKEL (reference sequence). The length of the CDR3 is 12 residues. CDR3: CASSQVSDTRYF. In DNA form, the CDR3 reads TGTGCCAGCAGCCAAGTTTCAGATACGCGGTATTTT.

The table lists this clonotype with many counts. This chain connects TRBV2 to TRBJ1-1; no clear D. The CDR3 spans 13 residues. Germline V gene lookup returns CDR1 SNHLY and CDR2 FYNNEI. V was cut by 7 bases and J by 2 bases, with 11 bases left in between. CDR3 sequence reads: CASNLQPNTEAFF. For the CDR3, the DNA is TGTGCCAGCAACCTTCAACCTAACACTGAAGCTTTCTTT. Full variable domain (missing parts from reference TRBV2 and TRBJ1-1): EPEVTQTPSHQVTQMGQEVILRCVPISNHLYFYWYRQILGQKVEFLVSFYNNEISEKSEIFDDQFSVERPDGSNFTLKIRSTKLEDSAMYFCASNLQPNTEAFFGQGTRLTVV.

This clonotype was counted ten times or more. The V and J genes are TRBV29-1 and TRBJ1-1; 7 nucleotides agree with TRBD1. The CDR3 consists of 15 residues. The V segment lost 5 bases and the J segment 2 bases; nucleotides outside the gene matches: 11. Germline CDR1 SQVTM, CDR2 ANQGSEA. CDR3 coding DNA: TGCAGCGTTCCAAGACAGGGTTCGCCAAACACTGAAGCTTTCTTT. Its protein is CSVPRQGSPNTEAFF.

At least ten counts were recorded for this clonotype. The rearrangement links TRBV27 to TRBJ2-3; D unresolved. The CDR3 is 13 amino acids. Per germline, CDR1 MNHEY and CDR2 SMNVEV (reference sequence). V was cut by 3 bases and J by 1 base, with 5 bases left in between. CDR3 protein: CASSFTGTDTQYF. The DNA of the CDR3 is TGTGCCAGCAGTTTTACGGGCACAGATACGCAGTATTTT.

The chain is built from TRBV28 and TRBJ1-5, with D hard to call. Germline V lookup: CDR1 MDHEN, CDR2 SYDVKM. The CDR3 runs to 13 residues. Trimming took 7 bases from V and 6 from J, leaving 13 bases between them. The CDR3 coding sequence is TGTGCCAGCACCACCAGACCCACTCAGCCCCAGCATTTT. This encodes CASTTRPTQPQHF.

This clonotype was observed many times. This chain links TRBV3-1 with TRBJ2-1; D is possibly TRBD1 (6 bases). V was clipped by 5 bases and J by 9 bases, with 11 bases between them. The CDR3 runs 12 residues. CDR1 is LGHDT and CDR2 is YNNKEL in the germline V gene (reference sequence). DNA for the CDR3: TGTGCCAGCAGCTACAGGGACCTTGAGCAGTTCTTC. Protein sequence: CASSYRDLEQFF.

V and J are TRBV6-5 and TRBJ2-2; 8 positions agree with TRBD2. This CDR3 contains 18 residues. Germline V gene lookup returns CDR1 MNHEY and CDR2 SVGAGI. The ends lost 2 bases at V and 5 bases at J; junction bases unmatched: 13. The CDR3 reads CASSYPAAGGGRTGELFF. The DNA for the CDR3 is TGTGCCAGCAGTTACCCGGCGGCGGGAGGAGGTAGAACCGGGGAGCTGTTTTTT.

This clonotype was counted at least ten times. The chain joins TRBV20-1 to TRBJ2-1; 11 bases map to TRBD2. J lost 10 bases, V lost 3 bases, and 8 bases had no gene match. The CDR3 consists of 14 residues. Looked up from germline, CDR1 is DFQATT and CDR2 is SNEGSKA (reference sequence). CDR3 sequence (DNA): TGCAGTGCTAGGGGCACTAGCGGGAGCATGGAGCAGTTCTTC. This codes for CSARGTSGSMEQFF.